Below, 2 T cell receptor beta chains from the same sample are listed, as sequenced in a study of T cell repertoires in cytomegalovirus infection. TCRdb passed the reads through MiXCR, listing each CDR3 protein once. This sample carries over 120,000 distinct CDR3 sequences, about 32% of them seen once, and the ten largest clones take around 50%. For these receptors, no antigen is known. Sequencing used CD8+ T cells from cultured PBMCs, obtained from culture after CMV antigen stimulation. The receptors stem from a human donor in good health (CMV status not recorded). Some clones in this sample may be carry-over from other donors' samples.

This clonotype appeared many times. The chain has TRBV27 and TRBJ2-3, with D possibly being TRBD1 or TRBD2 (6 bases each). The CDR3 loop spans 16 amino acids. CDR1 and CDR2 (germline): MNHEY, SMNVEV (reference sequence). V was cut by 5 bases and J by 8 bases, with 23 bases left in between. CDR3 residues: CASSPGAGGHRATQYF. The CDR3 DNA reads as TGTGCCAGCAGTCCTGGGGCCGGGGGCCACCGAGCTACGCAGTATTTT.

This clonotype turned up a few times. The V gene is TRBV7-9, the J gene TRBJ2-7; 7 bases map to TRBD1. Per the germline V gene, CDR1 is SEHNR and CDR2 is FQNEAQ (reference sequence). There are 13 residues in the CDR3. V gave up 5 bases and J gave up 3 bases; unmatched junction bases: 4. This CDR3 is CASSRGQIYEQYF. CDR3 bases: TGTGCCAGCAGCAGGGGACAGATCTACGAGCAGTACTTC.